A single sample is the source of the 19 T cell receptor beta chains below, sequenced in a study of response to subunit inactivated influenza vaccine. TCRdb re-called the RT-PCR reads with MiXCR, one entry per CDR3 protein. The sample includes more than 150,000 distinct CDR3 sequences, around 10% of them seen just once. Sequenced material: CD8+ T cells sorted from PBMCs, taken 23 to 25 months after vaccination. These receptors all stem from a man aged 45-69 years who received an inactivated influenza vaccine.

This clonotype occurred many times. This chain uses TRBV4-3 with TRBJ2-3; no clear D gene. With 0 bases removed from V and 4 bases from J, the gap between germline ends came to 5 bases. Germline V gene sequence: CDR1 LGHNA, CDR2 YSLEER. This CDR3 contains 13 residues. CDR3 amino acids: CASSQDPADTQYF. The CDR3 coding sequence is TGCGCCAGCAGCCAAGATCCGGCAGATACGCAGTATTTT.

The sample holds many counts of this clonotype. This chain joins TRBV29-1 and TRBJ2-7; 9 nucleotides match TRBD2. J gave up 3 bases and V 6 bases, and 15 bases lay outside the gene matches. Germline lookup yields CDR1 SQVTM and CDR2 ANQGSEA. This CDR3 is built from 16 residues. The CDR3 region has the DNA TGCAGCGTCGCGGGGGCTAGCGGGAACGTAAACTACGAGCAGTACTTC. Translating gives CSVAGASGNVNYEQYF.

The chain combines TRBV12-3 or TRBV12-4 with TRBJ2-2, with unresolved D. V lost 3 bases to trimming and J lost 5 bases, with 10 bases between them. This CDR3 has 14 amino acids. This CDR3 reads CASSLVVYTGELFF. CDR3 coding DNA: TGTGCCAGCAGTTTGGTAGTGTATACCGGGGAGCTGTTTTTT.

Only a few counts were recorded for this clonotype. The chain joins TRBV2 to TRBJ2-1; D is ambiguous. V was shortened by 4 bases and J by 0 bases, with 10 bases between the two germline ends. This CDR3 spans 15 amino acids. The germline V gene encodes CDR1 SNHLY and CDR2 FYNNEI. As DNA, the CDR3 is TGTGCCAGCAGTGCACAACCGAGCTCCTACAATGAGCAGTTCTTC. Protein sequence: CASSAQPSSYNEQFF.

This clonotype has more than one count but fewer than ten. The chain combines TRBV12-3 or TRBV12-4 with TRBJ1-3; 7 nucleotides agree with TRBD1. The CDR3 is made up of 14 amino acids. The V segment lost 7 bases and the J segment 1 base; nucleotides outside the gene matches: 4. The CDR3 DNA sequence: TGTGCCAGCAAATTGACAGGGTCTGGAAACACCATATATTTT. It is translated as CASKLTGSGNTIYF.

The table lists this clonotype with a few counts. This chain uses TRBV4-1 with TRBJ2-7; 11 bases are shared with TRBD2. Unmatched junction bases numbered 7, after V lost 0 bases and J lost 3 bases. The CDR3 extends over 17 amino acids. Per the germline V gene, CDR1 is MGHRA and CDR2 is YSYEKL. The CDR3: CASSQERASGGNYEQYF. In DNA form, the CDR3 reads TGCGCCAGCAGCCAAGAGAGGGCTAGCGGGGGGAACTACGAGCAGTACTTC.

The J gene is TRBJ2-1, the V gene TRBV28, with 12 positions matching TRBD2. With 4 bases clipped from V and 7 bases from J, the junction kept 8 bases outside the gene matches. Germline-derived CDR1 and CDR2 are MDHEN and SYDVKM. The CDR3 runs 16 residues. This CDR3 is CASSSTGLAGTNEQFF. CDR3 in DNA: TGTGCCAGCAGTTCGACGGGACTAGCGGGTACGAATGAGCAGTTCTTC.

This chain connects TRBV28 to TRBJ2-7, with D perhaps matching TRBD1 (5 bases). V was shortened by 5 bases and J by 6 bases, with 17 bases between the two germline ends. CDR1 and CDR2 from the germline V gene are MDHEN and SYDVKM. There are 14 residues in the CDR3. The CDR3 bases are TGTGCCAGCAGTACTCTCGACAGTGGTCGCGAGCAGTACTTC. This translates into CASSTLDSGREQYF.

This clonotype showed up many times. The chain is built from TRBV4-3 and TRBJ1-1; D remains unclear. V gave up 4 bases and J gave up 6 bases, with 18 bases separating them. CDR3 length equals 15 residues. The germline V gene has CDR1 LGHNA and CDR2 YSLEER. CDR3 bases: TGCGCCAGCAGCCTTCGGGCCTCGGAGGGTTCTGAAGCTTTCTTT. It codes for CASSLRASEGSEAFF.

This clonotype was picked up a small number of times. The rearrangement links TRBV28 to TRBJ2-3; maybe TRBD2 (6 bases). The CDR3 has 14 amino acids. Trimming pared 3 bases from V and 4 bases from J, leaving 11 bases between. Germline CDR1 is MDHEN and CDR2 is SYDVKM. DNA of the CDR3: TGTGCCAGCAGTTTTCGGGGGTCGGCAGATACGCAGTATTTT. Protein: CASSFRGSADTQYF.

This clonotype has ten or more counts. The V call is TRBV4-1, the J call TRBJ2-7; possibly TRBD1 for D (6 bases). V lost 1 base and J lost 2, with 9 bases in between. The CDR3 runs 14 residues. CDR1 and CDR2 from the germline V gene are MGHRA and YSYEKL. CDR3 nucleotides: TGCGCCAGCAGCCAAGGGGACATCGCCTACGAGCAGTACTTC. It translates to CASSQGDIAYEQYF.

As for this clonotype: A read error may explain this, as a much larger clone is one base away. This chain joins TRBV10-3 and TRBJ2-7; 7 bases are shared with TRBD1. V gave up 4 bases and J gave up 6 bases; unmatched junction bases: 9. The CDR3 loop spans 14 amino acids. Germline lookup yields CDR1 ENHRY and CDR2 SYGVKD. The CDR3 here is CAISVSGGYSEQYF. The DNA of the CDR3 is TGTGCCATCAGTGTTTCAGGGGGTTACTCCGAGCAGTACTTC.

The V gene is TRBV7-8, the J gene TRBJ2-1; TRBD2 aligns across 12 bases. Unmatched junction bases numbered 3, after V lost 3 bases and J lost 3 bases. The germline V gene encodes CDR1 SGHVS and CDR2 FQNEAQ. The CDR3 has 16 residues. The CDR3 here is CASSLTSGGRYNEQFF. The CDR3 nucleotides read TGTGCCAGCAGCTTGACTAGCGGGGGACGCTACAATGAGCAGTTCTTC.

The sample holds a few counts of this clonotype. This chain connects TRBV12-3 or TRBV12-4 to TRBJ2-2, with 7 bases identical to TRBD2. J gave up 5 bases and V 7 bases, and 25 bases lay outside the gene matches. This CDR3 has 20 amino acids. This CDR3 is CASNRRAGGTKNEGTGELFF. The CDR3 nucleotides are TGTGCCAGCAATAGGAGAGCCGGGGGGACTAAAAACGAGGGGACCGGGGAGCTGTTTTTT.

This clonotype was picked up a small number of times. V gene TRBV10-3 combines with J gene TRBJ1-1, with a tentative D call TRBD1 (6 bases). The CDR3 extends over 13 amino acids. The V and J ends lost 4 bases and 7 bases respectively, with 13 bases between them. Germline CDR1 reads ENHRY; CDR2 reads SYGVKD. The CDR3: CAISGGQPHEAFF. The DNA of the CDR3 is TGTGCCATCAGTGGAGGACAGCCTCATGAAGCTTTCTTT.

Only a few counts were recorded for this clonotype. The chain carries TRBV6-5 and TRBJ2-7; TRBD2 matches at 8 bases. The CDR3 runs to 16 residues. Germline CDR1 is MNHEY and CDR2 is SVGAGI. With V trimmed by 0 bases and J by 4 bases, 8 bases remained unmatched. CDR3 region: CASSYSGASGLYEQYF. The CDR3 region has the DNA TGTGCCAGCAGTTACTCAGGGGCTAGCGGGCTATACGAGCAGTACTTC.

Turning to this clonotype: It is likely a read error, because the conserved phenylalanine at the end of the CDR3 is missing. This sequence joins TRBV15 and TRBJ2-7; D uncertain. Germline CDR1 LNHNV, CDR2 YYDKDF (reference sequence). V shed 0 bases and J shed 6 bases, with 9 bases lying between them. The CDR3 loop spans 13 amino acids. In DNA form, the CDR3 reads TGTGCCACCAGCAGAGATCGGGTCGGCGAGCAGTACTAC. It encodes CATSRDRVGEQYY.

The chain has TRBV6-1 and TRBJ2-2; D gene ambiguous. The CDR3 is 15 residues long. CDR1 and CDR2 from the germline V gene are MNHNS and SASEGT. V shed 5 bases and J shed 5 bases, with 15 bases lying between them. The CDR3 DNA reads TGTGCCAGCAGTCCCGTAATCGGAAGGACCGGGGAGCTGTTTTTT. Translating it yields CASSPVIGRTGELFF.

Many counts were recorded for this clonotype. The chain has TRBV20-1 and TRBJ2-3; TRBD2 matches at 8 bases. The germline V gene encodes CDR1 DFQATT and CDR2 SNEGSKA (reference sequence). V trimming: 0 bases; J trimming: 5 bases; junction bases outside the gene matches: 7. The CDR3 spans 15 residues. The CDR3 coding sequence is TGCAGTGCTAGAGATCTGAGAGCGGGAGAAGATACGCAGTATTTT. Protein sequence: CSARDLRAGEDTQYF.